Below, 14 T cell receptor beta chains from the same sample are listed, as sequenced in a study of shared clonotypes between healthy human individuals. TCRdb's table, derived via immunoSEQ multiplex PCR, lists solely in-frame clones and lacks some. The sample yields around 2,000,000 clones, about 93% seen once. Naive CD8 cells lacked CD45RO and underwent positive selection for CCR7, leaving out terminally differentiated effector memory CD45RA+ cells. The sequenced material came from naive CD8+ T cells from PBMCs. The source is a man aged 18-30 years in good health. Some clones in this sample may be carry-over from other donors' samples.

This clone was observed a handful of times. The sample carries other DNA sequences with the same CDR3. The chain is built from TRBV11-2 and TRBJ2-1; 12 bases align to TRBD2. Looked up from germline, CDR1 is SGHAT and CDR2 is FQNNGV. The J segment lost 5 bases and the V segment lost 5 bases, leaving 1 base of the junction unmatched. The CDR3 loop spans 14 amino acids. The CDR3 region is CASSRTSGNNEQFF. The CDR3 DNA reads TGTGCCAGCAGCCGGACTAGCGGGAACAATGAGCAGTTCTTC. The full variable domain, in which reference TRBV11-2 and TRBJ2-1 provide the parts outside the CDR3, is EAGVAQSPRYKIIEKRQSVAFWCNPISGHATLYWYQQILGQGPKLLIQFQNNGVVDDSQLPKDRFSAERLKGVDSTLKIQPAKLEDSAVYLCASSRTSGNNEQFFGPGTRLTVL.

This chain connects TRBV4-2 to TRBJ1-5, with 10 nucleotides matching TRBD1. V shed 7 bases and J 6 bases; nucleotides not matched to a gene: 9. The germline V gene has CDR1 LGHNA and CDR2 YNFKEQ. The CDR3 loop spans 15 amino acids. As DNA, the CDR3 is TGTGCCAGCACCATCGACAGGGGGCTAGGTCAGCCCCAGCATTTT. Translation: CASTIDRGLGQPQHF.

CDR3 loop: CASRLQGVRTGELFF. The CDR3 DNA follows: TGTGCCAGCAGATTACAGGGGGTCCGCACCGGGGAGCTGTTTTTT. This chain links TRBV27 with TRBJ2-2, with TRBD1 matching 8 bases. The V segment lost 6 bases and the J segment 4 bases; nucleotides outside the gene matches: 7. The CDR3 runs to 15 residues. The germline CDR1 and CDR2 sequences are MNHEY and SMNVEV (reference sequence).

The chain combines TRBV7-8 with TRBJ1-2, with 8 bases lining up with TRBD1. CDR3 length equals 14 residues. Germline V gene sequence: CDR1 SGHVS, CDR2 FQNEAQ. V shed 4 bases and J 6 bases; nucleotides not matched to a gene: 7. As DNA, the CDR3 is TGTGCCAGCAGCTCTCAGGGGGCTGGAGATGGCTACACCTTC. Translating it yields CASSSQGAGDGYTF.

Details on this clone: In the same sample, other DNA sequences code for this CDR3. V is TRBV27 and J is TRBJ2-7, with D hard to call. V was clipped by 5 bases and J by 1 base, with 12 bases between them. CDR1 is MNHEY and CDR2 is SMNVEV in the germline V gene (reference sequence). The CDR3 loop spans 14 amino acids. The CDR3 region is CASSPWTSSYEQYF. In nucleotides, the CDR3 is TGTGCCAGCAGTCCATGGACGTCTTCCTACGAGCAGTACTTC.

The chain uses TRBV4-1 and TRBJ2-3, with TRBD2 matching 9 bases. The V gene's germline CDR1 is MGHRA and CDR2 YSYEKL. V lost 1 base and J lost 2; bases outside the gene matches: 4. The CDR3 loop spans 16 amino acids. CDR3 nucleotide sequence: TGCGCCAGCAGCCAAGTACCTAGCGGGATCACAGATACGCAGTATTTT. This translates into CASSQVPSGITDTQYF.

This sequence joins TRBV27 and TRBJ2-3, with TRBD1 as a possible D gene (6 bases). This CDR3 comprises 16 residues. V lost 7 bases and J 0 bases, leaving 17 bases between the germline ends. In germline, CDR1 is MNHEY, CDR2 SMNVEV (reference sequence). CDR3: CASTTYQGFSTDTQYF. The CDR3 coding sequence is TGTGCCAGCACCACGTACCAGGGGTTTAGCACAGATACGCAGTATTTT.

The chain has TRBV9 and TRBJ2-1, with TRBD2 matching over 9 bases. The CDR3 has 16 residues. Trimming removed 0 bases from V and 9 bases from J; junction bases left unmatched: 10. CDR1 SGDLS and CDR2 YYNGEE come from the germline V gene. The CDR3 region is CASSVGVGNSGGEQFF. CDR3 nucleotide sequence: TGTGCCAGCAGCGTAGGAGTGGGTAATAGCGGGGGTGAGCAGTTCTTC.

This chain links TRBV6-5 with TRBJ2-1; TRBD2 is a possible D gene (7 bases). The V end was cut by 1 base, the J end by 5 bases, with 12 bases between. CDR1 is MNHEY and CDR2 is SVGAGI in the germline V gene. This CDR3 is built from 15 residues. In DNA form, the CDR3 reads TGTGCCAGCAGTTACTGGGGGGGCGCGGACAATGAGCAGTTCTTC. This gives the protein CASSYWGGADNEQFF.

The V and J genes are TRBV4-2 and TRBJ1-1; D gene uncertain. V was shortened by 0 bases and J by 1 base, with 12 bases between the two germline ends. Germline lookup yields CDR1 LGHNA and CDR2 YNFKEQ. There are 16 residues in the CDR3. The CDR3 region is CASSQEFGSGNTEAFF. CDR3 nucleotides: TGTGCCAGCAGCCAAGAATTTGGGTCGGGGAACACTGAAGCTTTCTTT.

The chain has TRBV4-2 and TRBJ1-2; the D is unclear. V was pared by 2 bases and J by 6 bases, with 1 base between. The CDR3 is made up of 10 amino acids. CDR1 LGHNA and CDR2 YNFKEQ come from the germline V gene. The DNA of the CDR3 is TGTGCCAGCAGCCAAAATGGCTACACCTTC. Translating gives CASSQNGYTF.

The genes are TRBV27 and TRBJ2-7, with D unclear. The CDR3 consists of 12 residues. Trimming shortened V by 5 bases and J by 6 bases, and 11 bases separated the two germline ends. CDR1 is MNHEY, CDR2 SMNVEV, per germline (reference sequence). In nucleotides, the CDR3 is TGTGCCAGCAGTCCCCCGGCCTCCGAGCAGTACTTC. This encodes CASSPPASEQYF.

V and J are TRBV19 and TRBJ1-6; D is ambiguous. Germline V gene data show CDR1 as LNHDA and CDR2 as SQIVND (reference sequence). CDR3 length: 12 amino acids. V dropped 5 bases and J dropped 9 bases, with 8 bases sitting between them. CDR3 bases: TGTGCCAGTAGTGGCATTGGTTCACCCCTCCACTTT. Protein sequence: CASSGIGSPLHF.

The rearrangement uses TRBV6-5 and TRBJ1-5, with D unclear. The V end was cut by 8 bases, the J end by 4 bases, with 12 bases between. The CDR3 covers 13 residues. CDR1 and CDR2 from the germline V gene are MNHEY and SVGAGI. The CDR3 loop reads CASHEMKNQPQHF. The CDR3 DNA sequence: TGTGCCAGCCACGAGATGAAAAATCAGCCCCAGCATTTT.